The next 17 T cell receptor beta chains were all read from a single sample in a study of tumor and adjacent non-tumor tissue in lung cancer. The library came from three nested PCR rounds adapted from ARM-PCR protocols. TCRdb re-analysed the multiplex PCR reads in MiXCR, keeping a single row per CDR3 protein. The sample lists 110,000 or so distinct CDR3 sequences, roughly 73% occurring once. RNA was extracted from bulk tissue without any cell sorting. Sample: lung tumor tissue. The source is a woman aged 55-69 years with non-small cell lung cancer.

This clonotype was seen just once. J is TRBJ2-1 and V is TRBV11-2, with a tentative D call TRBD1 (6 bases). Trimming took off 6 bases at V and 10 bases at J, with 19 bases between the two ends. Per germline, CDR1 SGHAT and CDR2 FQNNGV. This CDR3 is built from 14 residues. CDR3 residues: CASRPLSRTDEQFF. The CDR3 DNA is TGTGCCAGCAGACCATTATCCCGGACAGACGAGCAGTTCTTC.

The rearrangement joins TRBV24-1 to TRBJ2-5; the D gene is possibly TRBD1 (5 bases). Germline loops: CDR1 KGHDR, CDR2 SFDVKD. The CDR3 is made up of 15 amino acids. The germline V and J ends were trimmed by 4 bases and 5 bases, with 16 bases remaining between them. CDR3 region: CATSDSSEGAETQYF. The CDR3 nucleotides are TGTGCCACCAGTGACTCGAGTGAAGGGGCGGAGACCCAGTACTTC.

This clonotype has at least ten counts. The rearrangement uses TRBV25-1 and TRBJ1-5; 7 bases map to TRBD1. Trimming cost V 6 bases and J 7 bases; bases outside gene matches: 3. From germline, CDR1 is MGHDK and CDR2 SYGVNS. The CDR3 is 12 amino acids. The DNA of the CDR3 is TGTGCCAGCAGCACAGGGGCCCAGCCCCAGCATTTT. Its protein is CASSTGAQPQHF.

About this clonotype itself: A much more abundant neighbour one base away suggests this may be a read error. This rearrangement joins TRBV4-2 to TRBJ2-5; a weak D match, TRBD2 (5 bases). Germline CDR1 LGHNA, CDR2 YNFKEQ. This CDR3 has 15 amino acids. V was trimmed by 0 bases and J by 9 bases, leaving 17 bases between them. CDR3 protein: CASSQDSAAGESQYF. The CDR3 DNA reads as TGTGCCAGCAGCCAAGATTCGGCGGCGGGTGAGTCCCAGTACTTC.

Comments on this clonotype: A much larger clone differs from this one at a single base, so this may be a read error. The V and J genes are TRBV6-5 and TRBJ2-3; 11 bases align to TRBD2. The V segment lost 8 bases and the J segment 5 bases; nucleotides outside the gene matches: 9. The CDR3 has 15 residues. The germline CDR1 and CDR2 sequences are MNHEY and SVGAGI. The CDR3 DNA reads as TGTGCCAGCCGTGAACTAGCGGGAGCCAAAGATACGCAGTATTTT. Residues: CASRELAGAKDTQYF.

Turning to this clonotype: This clone may be a read error of a much larger clone one base away. The V gene is TRBV10-3, the J gene TRBJ1-1; tentative D call: TRBD1 (5 bases). Germline V gene lookup returns CDR1 ENHRY and CDR2 SYGVKD. The V end lost 3 bases, the J end lost 0 bases, and 11 bases lay between the germline ends. The CDR3 is 15 residues long. CDR3 bases: TGTGCCATCAGTGATACACAGGAGGTGAACACTGAAGCTTTCTTT. Translated, it gives CAISDTQEVNTEAFF.

This clonotype occurred many times. The chain joins TRBV6-6 to TRBJ1-5; D not certain. This CDR3 region has 16 residues. V lost 5 bases to trimming and J lost 0 bases, with 14 bases between them. Germline CDR1 MNHNY, CDR2 SVGAGI (reference sequence). The CDR3 here is CASSDGVAYSNQPQHF. CDR3 DNA sequence: TGTGCCAGCAGTGATGGGGTAGCTTATAGCAATCAGCCCCAGCATTTT.

The chain uses TRBV7-3 and TRBJ1-1, with unresolved D. Germline assignment: CDR1 SGHTA and CDR2 FQGTGA. V shed 5 bases and J shed 9 bases, with 19 bases lying between them. This CDR3 spans 14 amino acids. In nucleotides, the CDR3 is TGTGCCAGCAGCCTCAACACAGAACCCATGAAAGCTTTCTTT. It codes for CASSLNTEPMKAFF.

Regarding this clonotype: Since a much larger clone is just one base distant, this may be a read error. The chain is built from TRBV6-2 or TRBV6-3 and TRBJ2-3; D gene uncertain. CDR1 and CDR2 from the germline V gene are MNHEY and SVGEGT. The CDR3 spans 13 residues. The CDR3: CVSSSPNTDTQYF. DNA of the CDR3: TGTGTCAGCAGCTCACCCAACACAGATACGCAGTATTTT.

On this clonotype: The junction and the germline gene differ at one end; a read error may be behind it. This chain uses TRBV11-1 with TRBJ2-7; 9 bases align to TRBD1. Germline V CDR1 and CDR2: SGHAT, FQDESV (reference sequence). The CDR3 is made up of 15 amino acids. The DNA for the CDR3 is TGTACCAGCAGCCGGCACAGGGGGCACCCCTGCGAGCAGTACTTC. Encoded protein: CTSSRHRGHPCEQYF.

This clonotype was found many times. This chain links TRBV20-1 with TRBJ2-7; 10 bases are shared with TRBD2. CDR3 size: 14 residues. The V segment lost 6 bases and the J segment 5 bases; nucleotides outside the gene matches: 10. The V gene's germline CDR1 is DFQATT and CDR2 SNEGSKA (reference sequence). CDR3 residues: CSASLAGVRNEQYF. As DNA, the CDR3 is TGCAGTGCATCCCTAGCGGGAGTAAGAAACGAGCAGTACTTC.

The chain joins TRBV6-1 to TRBJ1-2; D possibly corresponds to TRBD1 (6 bases). Germline V lookup: CDR1 MNHNS, CDR2 SASEGT. CDR3 length equals 16 residues. Trimming removed 2 bases from V and 2 bases from J, with 15 bases in between. The CDR3: CASSEMLSGANYGYTF. The CDR3 DNA sequence: TGTGCCAGCAGTGAAATGTTGTCAGGGGCCAACTATGGCTACACCTTC.

This clonotype appeared many times. V and J are TRBV20-1 and TRBJ1-5; 7 bases are shared with TRBD1. V was pared by 0 bases and J by 5 bases, with 7 bases of the junction left unmatched. The length of the CDR3 is 15 residues. Germline V lookup: CDR1 DFQATT, CDR2 SNEGSKA (reference sequence). Here the CDR3 DNA reads TGCAGTGCTAGAGATCCAGGGGGGCAGGATCAGCCCCAGCATTTT. The encoded protein is CSARDPGGQDQPQHF.

This clonotype occurred once. A read error is likely, as this CDR3 ends without the conserved phenylalanine or tryptophan. J is TRBJ2-7 and V is TRBV13, with TRBD1 identical over 7 bases. Trimming removed 5 bases from V and 3 bases from J; junction bases left unmatched: 7. CDR1 is PRHDT and CDR2 is FYEKMQ in the germline V gene (reference sequence). This CDR3 has 14 residues. The CDR3 spells CASSKGARNYEQYI. DNA of the CDR3: TGTGCCAGCAGCAAGGGGGCCCGGAACTACGAGCAGTACATC.

As for this clonotype: This may be a read error: a much more frequent sequence differs by one nucleotide. V is TRBV20-1 and J is TRBJ2-1, with D tentatively TRBD2 (6 bases). CDR1 DFQATT and CDR2 SNEGSKA come from the germline V gene (reference sequence). This CDR3 is built from 17 residues. V lost 0 bases and J 3 bases, leaving 18 bases between the germline ends. The CDR3, as DNA: TGCAGTGCTAGAGATGCGGGGAGGTCCAGAAACTACAATGAGCAGTTCTTC. It translates to CSARDAGRSRNYNEQFF.

On this clonotype: A much larger clone lies a single base off, so this may be a read error. This CDR3 is CSARDAGQRAGEQYF. The CDR3 nucleotides read TGCAGTGCTAGAGACGCGGGACAGAGGGCAGGGGAGCAGTACTTC. This rearrangement joins TRBV20-1 to TRBJ2-7; possible D gene TRBD1, 7 bases. Trimming took 0 bases from V and 7 from J, leaving 19 bases between them. The V gene's germline CDR1 is DFQATT and CDR2 SNEGSKA (reference sequence). This CDR3 has 15 residues.

Only a few counts were recorded for this clonotype. A read error may be the cause here, since a much bigger clone is one base away. The chain carries TRBV20-1 and TRBJ2-7; D ambiguous. The CDR3 covers 13 residues. V lost 5 bases to trimming and J lost 2 bases, with 13 bases between them. The germline CDR1 and CDR2 sequences are DFQATT and SNEGSKA (reference sequence). The CDR3 loop reads CSADVGLAYEQYF. The DNA for the CDR3 is TGCAGTGCTGACGTAGGATTAGCCTACGAGCAGTACTTC.